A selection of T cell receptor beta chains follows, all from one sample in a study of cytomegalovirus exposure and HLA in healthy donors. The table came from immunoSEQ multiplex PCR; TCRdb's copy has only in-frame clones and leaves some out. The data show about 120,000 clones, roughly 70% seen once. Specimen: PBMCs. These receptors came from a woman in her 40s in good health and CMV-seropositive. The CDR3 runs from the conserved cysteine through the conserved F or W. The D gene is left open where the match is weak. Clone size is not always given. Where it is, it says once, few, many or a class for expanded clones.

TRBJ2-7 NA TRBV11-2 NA TGTGCCAGCAGCATGACAGCTTCTAGCTCCTACGAGCAGTACTTC CASSMTASSSYEQYF
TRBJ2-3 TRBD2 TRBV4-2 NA TGTGCCAGCAGCTCGAGGACTAGCGGGGCAGATACGCAGTATTTT CASSSRTSGADTQYF
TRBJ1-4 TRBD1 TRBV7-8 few TGTGCCAGCAGCTTAAAGGCCGGACAGGGGAATGAAAAACTGTTTTTT CASSLKAGQGNEKLFF
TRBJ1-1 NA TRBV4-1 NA TGCGCCAGCAGCGAGCCTAACACTGAAGCTTTCTTT CASSEPNTEAFF
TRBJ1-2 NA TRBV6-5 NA TGTGCCAGCAGCCTCCTGGGCAATAACTATGGCTACACCTTC CASSLLGNNYGYTF
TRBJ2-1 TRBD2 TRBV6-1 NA TGTGCCAGCAGTGCAAGGCAGGGAGGGAACAATGAGCAGTTCTTC CASSARQGGNNEQFF
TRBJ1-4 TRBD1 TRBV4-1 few TGCGCCAGCAGCCAAGACCTTGCAGGGGGAAAACTGTTTTTT CASSQDLAGGKLFF
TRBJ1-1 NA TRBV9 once TGTGCCAGCAGCGCTGGACATCTTTCGAACACTGAAGCTTTCTTT CASSAGHLSNTEAFF
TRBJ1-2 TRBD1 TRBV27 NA TGTGCCAGCAGTGGACAGGTGGGGGGCTACACCTTC CASSGQVGGYTF
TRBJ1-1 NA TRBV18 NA TGTGCCAGCTCACCAAACGAGGCAAAGAACACTGAAGCTTTCTTT CASSPNEAKNTEAFF
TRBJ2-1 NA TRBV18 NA TGTGCCAGCTCACCAAGGGACACCCGTGCCAACAATGAGCAGTTCTTC CASSPRDTRANNEQFF
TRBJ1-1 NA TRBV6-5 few TGTGCCAGCAGTTATTCAGGTTTGAACACTGAAGCTTTCTTT CASSYSGLNTEAFF
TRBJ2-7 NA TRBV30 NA TGTGCCTGGAGTGTAGGTAGCAGTTACGAGCAGTACTTC CAWSVGSSYEQYF
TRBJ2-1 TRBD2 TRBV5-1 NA TGCGCCAGCAGCTTGGCCGCCGGGGGGTCCTACAATGAGCAGTTCTTC CASSLAAGGSYNEQFF
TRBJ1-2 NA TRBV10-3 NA TGTGCCATCAGTCCCGACAGTAACTATGGCTACACCTTC CAISPDSNYGYTF
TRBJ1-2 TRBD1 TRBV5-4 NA TGTGCCAGCAGCCGGGGGACAGGGGCCAGTGACTACACCTTC CASSRGTGASDYTF
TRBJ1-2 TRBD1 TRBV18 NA TGTGCCAGCTCACCGCCTACGGGGACAGCCTTCTATGGCTACACCTTC CASSPPTGTAFYGYTF
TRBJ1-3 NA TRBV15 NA TGTGCCACCAGCAGGTCGCAGGGGAACGGAAACACCATATATTTT CATSRSQGNGNTIYF
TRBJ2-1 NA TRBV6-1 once TGTGCCAGCAGTGAAGGTACTATAAGAAATGAGCAGTTCTTC CASSEGTIRNEQFF
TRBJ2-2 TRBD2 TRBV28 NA TGTGCCAGCAGTCCAAATGGAGTAGCGGGGATTGCCGGGGAGCTGTTTTTT CASSPNGVAGIAGELFF
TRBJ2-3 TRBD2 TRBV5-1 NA TGCGCCAGCAGCTTAAGCCTAGCGGGCGGAGATACGCAGTATTTT CASSLSLAGGDTQYF
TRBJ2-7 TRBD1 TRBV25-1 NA TGTGCCAGCAGTGAATATGAGGGGGCGCACGAGCAGTACTTC CASSEYEGAHEQYF
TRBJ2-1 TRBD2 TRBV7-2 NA TGTGCCAGCAGCCTCCCCGGGACTAGCGGGGAGTACAATGAGCAGTTCTTC CASSLPGTSGEYNEQFF
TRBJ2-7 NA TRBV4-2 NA TGTGCCAGCAGCCAAGAAAGGCAGGCGACGTACGAGCAGTACTTC CASSQERQATYEQYF
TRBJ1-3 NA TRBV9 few TGTGCCAGCACCCGAGGGACATCTGGAAACACCATATATTTT CASTRGTSGNTIYF
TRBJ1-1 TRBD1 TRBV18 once TGTGCCAGCTCACCCGACAGGGTGAGTGAAGCTTTCTTT CASSPDRVSEAFF
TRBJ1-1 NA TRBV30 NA TGTGCCTGGAGTGCCCTCTCTTACCGGGCTTTCTTT CAWSALSYRAFF
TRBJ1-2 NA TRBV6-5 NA TGTGCCAGCAGTTACGCGCAGGTTAACTATGGCTACACCTTC CASSYAQVNYGYTF
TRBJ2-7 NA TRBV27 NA TGTGCCAGCAGTTGGGGAGGGGGTACCTACGAGCAGTACTTC CASSWGGGTYEQYF
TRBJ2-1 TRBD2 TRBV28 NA TGTGCCAGCAGTTTATTCCCTAGCGGGAGCTCCTACAATGAGCAGTTCTTC CASSLFPSGSSYNEQFF
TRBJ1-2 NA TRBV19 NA TGTGCCAGTAGTCCCGGACAGAAGCGCTACACCTTC CASSPGQKRYTF
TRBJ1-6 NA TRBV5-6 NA TGTGCCAGCAGCTCAGGGGATGTCTATAATTCACCCCTCCACTTT CASSSGDVYNSPLHF
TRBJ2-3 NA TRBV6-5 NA TGTGCCAGCAGTTACCTGGGGCCAGATACGCAGTATTTT CASSYLGPDTQYF
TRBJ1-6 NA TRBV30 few TGTGCCTGCAACTCGGGGTATTCACCCCTCCACTTT CACNSGYSPLHF
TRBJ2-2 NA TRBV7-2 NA TGTGCCAGCAGCTCCATGGCGGGGGCTATCACCGGGGAGCTGTTTTTT CASSSMAGAITGELFF
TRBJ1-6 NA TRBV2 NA TGTGCCAGCAGTGCGGGTACTGAGTCCTATAATTCACCCCTCCACTTT CASSAGTESYNSPLHF
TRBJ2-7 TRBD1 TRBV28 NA TGTGCCAGCAGTTCCGGGACAGGGGCATACGAGCAGTACTTC CASSSGTGAYEQYF
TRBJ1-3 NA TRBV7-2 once TGTGCCAGCAGCCCCACAGGGTTCTTTGGAAACACCATATATTTT CASSPTGFFGNTIYF
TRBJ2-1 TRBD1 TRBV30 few TGTGCCTGGAACCGGGACAGGGGGTGGAGGAATGAGCAGTTCTTC CAWNRDRGWRNEQFF
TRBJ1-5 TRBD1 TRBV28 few TGTGCCAGCAGTTTATCGACAGGGTGGGGATATAGCAATCAGCCCCAGCATTTT CASSLSTGWGYSNQPQHF
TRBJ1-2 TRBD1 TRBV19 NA TGTGCCAGTAGTACCCTGGACAGGAGCCTCTATGGCTACACCTTC CASSTLDRSLYGYTF
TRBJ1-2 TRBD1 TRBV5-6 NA TGTGCCAGCAGCCATGCAGGGGGAGATGGCTACACCTTC CASSHAGGDGYTF
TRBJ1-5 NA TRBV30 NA TGTGCCTGGGAGGCCGGGGGGGAACAGCCCCAGCATTTT CAWEAGGEQPQHF
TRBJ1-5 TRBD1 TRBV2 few TGTGCCAGCAGCCTAGGACAGGCCGCTCAGCCCCAGCATTTT CASSLGQAAQPQHF
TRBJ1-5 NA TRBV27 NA TGTGCCAGCAGTTACGGGGGCAATCAGCCCCAGCATTTT CASSYGGNQPQHF
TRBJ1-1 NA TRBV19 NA TGTGCCAGTAGTAAGACGAGACAGACAAATTTCATGAACACTGAAGCTTTCTTT CASSKTRQTNFMNTEAFF
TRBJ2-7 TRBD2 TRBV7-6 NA TGTGCCAGCAGCTCCTCCCAGCGGGGGGGAACCTACGAGCAGTACTTC CASSSSQRGGTYEQYF
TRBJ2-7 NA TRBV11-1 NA TGTGCCAGCAGCTTAGGGGGCCCCTCCTACGAGCAGTACTTC CASSLGGPSYEQYF
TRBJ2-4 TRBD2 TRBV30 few TGTGCCTGGAGTGGGACTAGCGTAGCCAAAAACATTCAGTACTTC CAWSGTSVAKNIQYF
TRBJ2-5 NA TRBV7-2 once TGTGCCAGCAGCTTAGTGTCAGGAACTCAGGGGGAGACCCAGTACTTC CASSLVSGTQGETQYF
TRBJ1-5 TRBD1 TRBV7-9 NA TGTGCCAGCAGCGACAGGGGAATCAAGCCCCAGCATTTT CASSDRGIKPQHF
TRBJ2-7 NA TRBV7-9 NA TGTGCCAGCAACAGGTTAACCTCCTACGAGCAGTACTTC CASNRLTSYEQYF